These T cell receptor beta chains were read from a single sample in a study of prognosis after radiotherapy for stage I lung cancer. MiXCR, applied by TCRdb to the multiplex PCR reads, yields one record per CDR3 protein. This table has about 59,000 distinct CDR3 sequences, more than 20% appearing once. Sequences were derived from PBMCs, sampled before or after stereotactic body radiation therapy (not recorded which). These receptors all stem from a donor aged 50 or older with non-small cell lung cancer. The CDR3 runs from the conserved cysteine through the conserved F or W. Each record gives: D gene, V gene, clone size, CDR3 length, J gene, CDR3 protein, CDR3 DNA. D genes are given only for firm matches. Not every row has a clone size; where given, it reads once, few, many or a size class.

.	TRBV7-6	many	14	TRBJ2-6	CASRVGGGANVLTF	TGTGCCAGCAGGGTCGGGGGTGGGGCCAACGTCCTGACTTTC
.	TRBV28	.	16	TRBJ1-5	CASSLWGGVAGQPQHF	TGTGCCAGCAGTTTATGGGGGGGGGTCGCGGGACAGCCCCAGCATTTT
TRBD1	TRBV5-8	.	14	TRBJ1-1	CASSKGAEGAEAFF	TGTGCCAGCAGTAAGGGGGCTGAGGGCGCTGAAGCTTTCTTT
.	TRBV30	many	16	TRBJ1-6	CAWSSLERGAHGFRHF	TGTGCCTGGAGTTCACTCGAGCGGGGGGCTCACGGTTTCCGGCACTTT
.	TRBV5-6	many	13	TRBJ1-5	CASSLRPNQPQHF	TGTGCCAGCAGCCTTCGACCCAATCAGCCCCAGCATTTT
.	TRBV20-1	many	13	TRBJ1-1	CSAARGLHTEAFF	TGCAGTGCTGCCCGGGGTCTCCACACTGAAGCTTTCTTT
.	TRBV29-1	many	17	TRBJ2-5	CSVDWGVPGQHQETQYF	TGCAGCGTTGATTGGGGGGTACCGGGACAGCACCAAGAGACCCAGTACTTC
.	TRBV12-3/TRBV12-4	many	15	TRBJ1-3	CASSLGAGAGNTIYF	TGTGCCAGCAGTTTAGGGGCGGGGGCTGGAAACACCATATATTTT
.	TRBV6-2/TRBV6-3	.	15	TRBJ1-5	CASSLGMDGNHPQHF	TGTGCCAGCAGCCTAGGGATGGACGGCAATCATCCCCAGCATTTT
.	TRBV7-9	.	14	TRBJ2-2	CASSLSENTGELFF	TGTGCCAGCAGCTTATCAGAGAACACCGGGGAGCTGTTTTTT
.	TRBV6-1	.	13	TRBJ1-1	CASMGSMGTKAFF	TGTGCCAGCATGGGGTCTATGGGGACTAAAGCTTTCTTT
.	TRBV19	many	16	TRBJ1-5	CASGGWAREGNQPQHF	TGTGCCAGTGGCGGATGGGCCAGGGAAGGCAATCAGCCCCAGCATTTT
.	TRBV12-3/TRBV12-4	many	11	TRBJ2-7	CASFKGGEQYF	TGTGCCAGCTTTAAGGGAGGCGAGCAGTACTTC
TRBD1	TRBV24-1	many	13	TRBJ2-7	CATSVGQTYEQYF	TGTGCCACCAGTGTGGGACAGACCTACGAGCAGTACTTC
.	TRBV20-1	many	12	TRBJ1-4	CSAAALNEKLFF	TGCAGTGCGGCGGCCCTAAATGAAAAACTGTTTTTT
.	TRBV9	many	14	TRBJ2-7	CASSVQSNSYEQYF	TGTGCCAGCAGCGTCCAATCTAACTCCTACGAGCAGTACTTC
TRBD2	TRBV7-6	.	18	TRBJ2-2	CANSLAPLAGVNTGELFF	TGTGCCAACAGCTTAGCACCACTAGCGGGGGTGAACACCGGGGAGCTGTTTTTT
.	TRBV19	many	16	TRBJ2-2	CASSIPGAQDTGELFF	TGTGCCAGTAGTATCCCGGGGGCGCAGGACACCGGGGAGCTGTTTTTT
.	TRBV5-1	.	14	TRBJ1-2	CASSLDGGTEVYTF	TGCGCCAGCAGCTTGGATGGGGGCACGGAAGTCTACACCTTC
TRBD1	TRBV14	many	15	TRBJ1-1	CASSYWTGRKAEAFF	TGTGCCAGCAGCTACTGGACAGGTAGGAAGGCTGAAGCTTTCTTT
.	TRBV6-1	many	15	TRBJ1-1	CASSPHGRHDTEAFF	TGTGCCAGCAGCCCTCATGGGCGTCACGACACTGAAGCTTTCTTT
TRBD1	TRBV6-1	many	15	TRBJ1-1	CASSDKYTGGSEAFF	TGTGCCAGCAGTGACAAATACACAGGGGGCTCTGAAGCTTTCTTT